This TCR beta chain was found in a study of CD8+CD57+ T cells in acquired aplastic anemia. As for the study in general: On average, sorted CD4+ and CD8+ cells gave approximately 3.1 ug of DNA.

This clonotype was picked up a small number of times. This CDR3 is 12 amino acids long. Trimming took 5 bases from V and 8 from J, leaving 7 bases between them. Template material for TCR beta VDJ and CDR3 profiling consisted of genomic DNA. TCRdb reprocessed the reads via MiXCR and lists one record per CDR3 protein. The sample includes 350,000 to 450,000 distinct CDR3 sequences, 60% to 80% seen only once; the top ten take approximately 4%. The sequence came from a human donor in good health, serving as a control. The chain joins TRBV12-3 or TRBV12-4 to TRBJ1-6, with unresolved D. What was sequenced was sorted CD4+, CD8+, or CD8+CD57+ T cells (not recorded which) from PBMCs. CDR3 region: CASSTAHSPLHF. CDR3 nucleotide sequence: TGTGCCAGCAGTACCGCCCATTCACCCCTCCACTTT.